Listed below are T cell receptor beta chains from one sample, sequenced in a study of cytomegalovirus exposure and HLA in healthy donors. Assay: immunoSEQ multiplex PCR; the TCRdb copy retains only in-frame clones and omits some. The repertoire has more than 85,000 clones, 88% of them found once; the top ten carry roughly 2.2%. Sequenced sample: PBMCs. These receptors were collected from a woman aged 18-30 years in good health and CMV-seronegative. The CDR3 runs from the conserved cysteine through the conserved F or W. Only some rows state a clone size, as once, few, many or a class for expanded clones.

J gene	clone size	V gene	CDR3 protein
TRBJ1-2	NA	TRBV7-9	CASSKVGDLTGYTF
TRBJ1-1	NA	TRBV2	CASKALVGQIMNTEAFF
TRBJ2-1	NA	TRBV4-3	CASSQVLAGGSYNEQFF
TRBJ2-7	NA	TRBV5-1	CASSFTRDSPYEQYF
TRBJ1-3	NA	TRBV5-4	CASSLGLPDSGNTIYF
TRBJ2-5	NA	TRBV2	CASRFSGAYQETQYF
TRBJ2-7	NA	TRBV7-9	CASSPPGSYEQYF
TRBJ1-3	NA	TRBV9	CASSVVPATGFSGNTIYF
TRBJ2-1	NA	TRBV15	CATSIGLAGEEAYNEQFF
TRBJ2-7	NA	TRBV28	CASRGTGKHEQYF
TRBJ2-7	NA	TRBV27	CASSSTSGGTYEQYF
TRBJ2-2	NA	TRBV5-1	CASSITPGDTGELFF
TRBJ1-1	NA	TRBV7-2	CASSLEWVGGEAFF
TRBJ1-1	NA	TRBV4-2	CASSQDGATGTEAFF
TRBJ1-3	once	TRBV7-9	CASSLDGSSGNTIYF
TRBJ1-1	NA	TRBV28	CASSFRPHRLNTEAFF
TRBJ2-3	NA	TRBV29-1	CSVGGRDGSDTQYF
TRBJ1-5	NA	TRBV30	CAWGDQGNQPQHF
TRBJ1-6	NA	TRBV27	CASSGGNTPLHF
TRBJ2-7	NA	TRBV5-8	CASSLQRGASHEQYF
TRBJ1-5	NA	TRBV28	CASGPWGGAGSSNQPQHF
TRBJ1-1	NA	TRBV15	CATSKGGALNTEAFF
TRBJ2-1	NA	TRBV4-3	CASREGLASGAYNEQFF
TRBJ2-3	few	TRBV9	CASSVVGTDTQYF
TRBJ1-6	NA	TRBV6-5	CASSYSGQEGSPLHF
TRBJ2-7	NA	TRBV4-2	CASTLGVAGDEQYF
TRBJ1-1	NA	TRBV7-3	CASSAGTGPEAFF
TRBJ1-1	NA	TRBV5-4	CASTDPGTEGAFF
TRBJ1-4	NA	TRBV5-4	CASARSTNEKLFF
TRBJ1-1	once	TRBV30	CAWRFGLRTGGTEAFF
TRBJ2-2	NA	TRBV6-7	CASSYSRSLALEDGELFF
TRBJ1-2	NA	TRBV5-6	CASSPGDYGYTF
TRBJ2-5	NA	TRBV4-3	CASSQEVAIETQYF
TRBJ2-5	NA	TRBV7-9	CASSFGERETQYF
TRBJ2-6	once	TRBV27	CATQGGTGVLSGANVLTF
TRBJ1-5	NA	TRBV19	CARGVQGSQPQHF
TRBJ1-1	NA	TRBV7-2	CASRDLANTEAFF
TRBJ1-2	NA	TRBV30	CAFRGGGGYTF
TRBJ1-3	once	TRBV6-6	CASSYQEEDTIYF
TRBJ2-7	few	TRBV6-5	CASSYSRLAYEQYF
TRBJ2-7	once	TRBV6-5	CASTKSPDRIAEQYF
TRBJ2-1	NA	TRBV4-3	CASSQPLAGGHNEQFF
TRBJ1-1	NA	TRBV7-9	CASSPDRTLNTEAFF
TRBJ1-1	NA	TRBV19	CASSSMEVTEAFF
TRBJ1-1	NA	TRBV19	CASSKRQLMNTEAFF
TRBJ2-7	NA	TRBV19	CASREAGGNYEQYF
TRBJ2-5	once	TRBV28	CASSLNSAGKETQYF
TRBJ1-1	NA	TRBV7-9	CASSKQGMNTEAFF
TRBJ2-1	once	TRBV9	CASSAGGFEQFF
TRBJ1-1	NA	TRBV9	CASSALSGNTEAFF
TRBJ2-5	NA	TRBV29-1	CSVVPPGAETQYF
TRBJ2-7	few	TRBV5-1	CASSFGQGKEQYF
TRBJ1-2	NA	TRBV30	CAWSVARVDGYTF
TRBJ2-7	once	TRBV30	CAWNRAGLAHEQYF
TRBJ2-1	once	TRBV6-5	CASRRSFNSLNEQFF
TRBJ2-1	NA	TRBV21-1	CASSTRQKTNEQFF